The 21 T cell receptor beta chains below were found in one sample sequenced in a study of CD4+ T cells in melanoma. TCRdb's table, derived via immunoSEQ multiplex PCR, lists solely in-frame clones and lacks some. The profile shows about 15,000 clones, 65% to 85% of them singletons. The sample consisted of cells from a culture (not recorded whether cultured in vitro). The receptors here all came from a human donor with melanoma.

The CDR3 coding sequence is TGTGCCAGCAGCTTAGGGGGTCCTAGCAATCAGCCCCAGCATTTT. It translates to CASSLGGPSNQPQHF. V gene TRBV7-2 combines with J gene TRBJ1-5, with D unresolved. CDR3 length: 15 amino acids. V was shortened by 1 base and J by 0 bases, with 7 bases between the two germline ends. Germline V lookup: CDR1 SGHTA, CDR2 FQGNSA.

This sequence joins TRBV27 and TRBJ1-1; 8 positions agree with TRBD1. This CDR3 has 17 residues. With 5 bases clipped from V and 1 base from J, the junction kept 12 bases outside the gene matches. Germline V CDR1 and CDR2: MNHEY, SMNVEV (reference sequence). Written as DNA, the CDR3 is TGTGCCAGCAGTCCCAGGACAGGGCGGATCGCGAACACTGAAGCTTTCTTT. It translates to CASSPRTGRIANTEAFF.

The chain employs TRBV5-3 and TRBJ1-2; the D is unclear. TRBV5-3 qualifies as an ORF whose function is uncertain. Trimming removed 3 bases at V and 2 bases at J, with 11 bases between. This CDR3 is built from 14 residues. CDR3 in DNA: TGTGCCAGAAGCTCCCTCGCAGCAAACTATGGCTACACCTTC. Protein sequence: CARSSLAANYGYTF.

This sequence joins TRBV11-2 and TRBJ2-1; D is unresolved. Trimming stripped 5 bases from V and 4 bases from J, with 6 bases between. The CDR3 is made up of 12 amino acids. Germline assignment: CDR1 SGHAT and CDR2 FQNNGV. As DNA, the CDR3 is TGTGCCAGCAGCATAAGTTACAATGAGCAGTTCTTC. This gives the protein CASSISYNEQFF.

The rearrangement uses TRBV5-1 and TRBJ2-7; possibly TRBD1 for D (5 bases). This CDR3 has 15 amino acids. The ends were cut back, 0 bases at V and 6 bases at J, with 16 bases in the middle. Germline-derived CDR1 and CDR2 are SGHRS and YFSETQ. The CDR3 DNA follows: TGCGCCAGCAGCTTGGGGGCCAGGGCGCTCACCGAGCAGTACTTC. This sequence encodes CASSLGARALTEQYF.

The chain links TRBV11-2 to TRBJ1-3; D remains unclear. CDR1 is SGHAT, CDR2 FQNNGV, per germline. This CDR3 contains 13 residues. V was cut by 5 bases and J by 4 bases, with 9 bases left in between. The CDR3 protein is CASSAIGGNTIYF. Here the CDR3 DNA reads TGTGCCAGCAGCGCCATTGGCGGAAACACCATATATTTT.

This chain joins TRBV9 and TRBJ2-1; possible D gene TRBD2, 7 bases. The ends were cut back, 0 bases at V and 3 bases at J, with 10 bases in the middle. This CDR3 comprises 15 residues. Germline values: CDR1 SGDLS, CDR2 YYNGEE. CDR3 DNA sequence: TGTGCCAGCAGCGTAGAGGGGGACTACTACAATGAGCAGTTCTTC. Protein: CASSVEGDYYNEQFF.

V and J are TRBV19 and TRBJ2-5; no firm D call. Germline lookup yields CDR1 LNHDA and CDR2 SQIVND (reference sequence). V lost 6 bases and J lost 7, with 12 bases in between. CDR3 size: 12 residues. The CDR3 DNA reads TGTGCCAGTAGCACTACCAGTGGGACCCAGTACTTC. This codes for CASSTTSGTQYF.

The rearrangement uses TRBV11-2 and TRBJ1-3; no reliable D call. Trimming took off 1 base at V and 0 bases at J, with 10 bases between the two ends. Germline values: CDR1 SGHAT, CDR2 FQNNGV. CDR3 length: 16 amino acids. In nucleotides, the CDR3 is TGTGCCAGCAGCTTAGGCAAATGGGGCTCTGGAAACACCATATATTTT. Amino acids: CASSLGKWGSGNTIYF.

This chain connects TRBV7-2 to TRBJ2-1; TRBD1 matches 10 bases. The ends lost 6 bases at V and 6 bases at J; junction bases unmatched: 8. CDR3 size: 15 residues. The germline V gene has CDR1 SGHTA and CDR2 FQGNSA. The chain's CDR3 is CASRRDRGRFNEQFF. In nucleotides, the CDR3 is TGTGCCAGCAGACGCGACAGGGGGCGTTTCAATGAGCAGTTCTTC.

This chain connects TRBV19 to TRBJ2-5; D is undetermined. The CDR3 is 14 residues long. The V end was cut by 3 bases, the J end by 5 bases, with 13 bases between. The germline V gene has CDR1 LNHDA and CDR2 SQIVND (reference sequence). The CDR3 loop is CASSMEARFETQYF. CDR3 sequence (DNA): TGTGCCAGTAGTATGGAAGCCCGCTTCGAGACCCAGTACTTC.

For this clone: One end of the junction fails to match germline, which may point to a read error. This chain joins TRBV7-7 and TRBJ2-2; D ambiguous. Germline CDR1 SSHAT, CDR2 FNYEAQ (reference sequence). The length of the CDR3 is 14 residues. CDR3 nucleotide sequence: TGTGCTAGCAGCCAGGTGGGGAACACCGGGGAGCTGTTTTTT. As protein: CASSQVGNTGELFF. Drawing the rest from reference TRBV7-7 and TRBJ2-2, the complete variable domain is GAGVSQSPRYKVTKRGQDVTLRCDPISSHATLYWYQQALGQGPEFLTYFNYEAQPDKSGLPSDRFSAERPEGSISTLTIQRTEQRDSAMYRCASSQVGNTGELFFGEGSRLTVL.

This clone appeared a single time. V usage is TRBV7-6 and J usage is TRBJ1-6, with no clear D. V lost 5 bases to trimming and J lost 7 bases, with 15 bases between them. This CDR3 spans 15 amino acids. CDR1 is SGHVS, CDR2 FNYEAQ, per germline. The CDR3 region has the DNA TGTGCCAGCAGCCCCATGGACGGTGACAATTCACCCCTCCACTTT. Encoded protein: CASSPMDGDNSPLHF.

The CDR3: CASSLVRRGPQPQHF. CDR3 DNA: TGTGCCAGCAGCTTAGTGCGGAGGGGACCCCAGCCCCAGCATTTT. The genes are TRBV7-2 and TRBJ1-5; a weak D match, TRBD1 (5 bases). The CDR3 has 15 amino acids. Per germline, CDR1 SGHTA and CDR2 FQGNSA. Trimming shortened V by 1 base and J by 7 bases, and 14 bases separated the two germline ends.

V and J are TRBV11-2 and TRBJ1-1; no definite D call. From germline, CDR1 is SGHAT and CDR2 FQNNGV. CDR3 length equals 14 residues. V was cut by 1 base and J by 1 base, with 7 bases left in between. The CDR3 region has the DNA TGTGCCAGCAGCTTAGGGGTGGGGAACACTGAAGCTTTCTTT. It specifies CASSLGVGNTEAFF.

The chain joins TRBV15 to TRBJ2-5; D is unclear. The CDR3 is 15 amino acids. Germline V gives CDR1 LNHNV, CDR2 YYDKDF (reference sequence). V was pared by 0 bases and J by 5 bases, with 13 bases between. CDR3 loop: CATSRDMRVVETQYF. Written as DNA, the CDR3 is TGTGCCACCAGCAGAGATATGAGAGTTGTCGAGACCCAGTACTTC.

DNA of the CDR3: TGTGCCAGCAGCCAACTACACACCGGGGAGCTGTTTTTT. Protein: CASSQLHTGELFF. This chain links TRBV14 with TRBJ2-2; D unresolved. Germline V gene sequence: CDR1 SGHDN, CDR2 FVKESK. There are 13 residues in the CDR3. With 2 bases removed from V and 3 bases from J, the gap between germline ends came to 4 bases.

The chain couples TRBV2 to TRBJ1-5; possible D gene TRBD1, 5 bases. Trimming took 4 bases from V and 4 from J, leaving 20 bases between them. Germline V gene sequence: CDR1 SNHLY, CDR2 FYNNEI. CDR3 size: 17 residues. The CDR3 DNA sequence: TGTGCCAGCAGTGGGGAGACCACGGGACCGCTAAATCAGCCCCAGCATTTT. It is translated as CASSGETTGPLNQPQHF.

This clone was seen a handful of times. The V call is TRBV7-6, the J call TRBJ2-1; D gene ambiguous. The germline V and J ends were trimmed by 4 bases and 6 bases, with 16 bases remaining between them. This CDR3 comprises 15 residues. Germline CDR1 and CDR2: SGHVS and FNYEAQ. The CDR3 region has the DNA TGTGCCAGCAGCTCACTCTCTCTAAGCTCCAATGAGCAGTTCTTC. Its protein is CASSSLSLSSNEQFF.

The V call is TRBV6-6, the J call TRBJ2-3, with 10 bases fitting TRBD2. The J segment lost 5 bases and the V segment lost 5 bases, leaving 10 bases of the junction unmatched. This CDR3 spans 16 amino acids. The V gene's germline CDR1 is MNHNY and CDR2 SVGAGI (reference sequence). CDR3 in amino acids: CASSKERGGRKDTQYF. The CDR3 nucleotides read TGTGCCAGCAGTAAGGAGCGGGGGGGCAGGAAAGATACGCAGTATTTT.

The chain has TRBV7-9 and TRBJ2-3; 7 bases line up with TRBD2. The CDR3 consists of 16 residues. CDR1 is SEHNR and CDR2 is FQNEAQ in the germline V gene (reference sequence). J lost 2 bases, V lost 4 bases, and 9 bases had no gene match. The CDR3 sequence is CASSWSSGGYTDTQYF. DNA of the CDR3: TGTGCCAGCAGCTGGAGCTCCGGGGGGTACACAGATACGCAGTATTTT. Full variable domain (remainder filled in from reference TRBV7-9 and TRBJ2-3): DTGVSQNPRHKITKRGQNVTFRCDPISEHNRLYWYRQTLGQGPEFLTYFQNEAQLEKSRLLSDRFSAERPKGSFSTLEIQRTEQGDSAMYLCASSWSSGGYTDTQYFGPGTRLTVL.